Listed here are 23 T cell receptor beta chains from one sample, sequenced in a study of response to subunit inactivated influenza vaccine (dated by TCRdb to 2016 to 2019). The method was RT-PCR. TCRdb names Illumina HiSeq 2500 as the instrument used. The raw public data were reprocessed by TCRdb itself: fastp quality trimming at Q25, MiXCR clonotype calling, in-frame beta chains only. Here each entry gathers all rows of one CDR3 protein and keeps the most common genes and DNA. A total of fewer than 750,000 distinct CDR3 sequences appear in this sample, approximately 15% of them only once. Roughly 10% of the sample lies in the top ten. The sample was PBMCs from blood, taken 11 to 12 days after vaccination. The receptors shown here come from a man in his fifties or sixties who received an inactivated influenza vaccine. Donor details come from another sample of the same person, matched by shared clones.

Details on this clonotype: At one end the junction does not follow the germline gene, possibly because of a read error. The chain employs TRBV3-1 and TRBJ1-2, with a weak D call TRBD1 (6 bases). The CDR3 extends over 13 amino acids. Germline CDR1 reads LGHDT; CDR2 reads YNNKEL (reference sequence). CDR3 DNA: TGTACCAGCAGCCAAACAGGGTCGGATGGCTACACCTTC. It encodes CTSSQTGSDGYTF. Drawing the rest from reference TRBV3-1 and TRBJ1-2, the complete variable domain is DTAVSQTPKYLVTQMGNDKSIKCEQNLGHDTMYWYKQDSKKFLKIMFSYNNKELIINETVPNRFSPKSPDKAHLNLHINSLELGDSAVYFCTSSQTGSDGYTFGSGTRLTVV.

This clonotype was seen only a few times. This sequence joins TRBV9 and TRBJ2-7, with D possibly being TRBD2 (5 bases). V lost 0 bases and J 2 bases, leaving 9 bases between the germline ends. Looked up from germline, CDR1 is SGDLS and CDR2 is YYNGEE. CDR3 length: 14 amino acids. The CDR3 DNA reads TGTGCCAGCAGCGTAGGGACGGAGGCCTACGAGCAGTACTTC. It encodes CASSVGTEAYEQYF.

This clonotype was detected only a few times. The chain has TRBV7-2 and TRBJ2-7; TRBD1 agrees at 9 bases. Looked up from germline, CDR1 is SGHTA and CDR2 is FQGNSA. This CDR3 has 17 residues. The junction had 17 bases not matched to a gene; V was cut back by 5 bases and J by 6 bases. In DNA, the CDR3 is TGTGCCAGCAGCCACAACCCTCCGGGACAGGGTGCGTCCGAGCAGTACTTC. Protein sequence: CASSHNPPGQGASEQYF.

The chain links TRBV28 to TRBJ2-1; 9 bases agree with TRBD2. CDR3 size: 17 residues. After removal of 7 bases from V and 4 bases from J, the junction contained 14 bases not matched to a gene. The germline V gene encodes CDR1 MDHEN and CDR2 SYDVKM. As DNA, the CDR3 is TGTGCCAGCACCCTCATAGCGGGGCGGGAGGGGTACAATGAGCAGTTCTTC. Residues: CASTLIAGREGYNEQFF.

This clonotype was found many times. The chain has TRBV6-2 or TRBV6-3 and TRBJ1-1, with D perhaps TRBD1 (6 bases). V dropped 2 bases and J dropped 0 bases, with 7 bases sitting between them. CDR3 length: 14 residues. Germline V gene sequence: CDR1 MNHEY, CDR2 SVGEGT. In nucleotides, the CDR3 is TGTGCCAGCAGTTACGGGGGCCTGAACACTGAAGCTTTCTTT. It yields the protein CASSYGGLNTEAFF.

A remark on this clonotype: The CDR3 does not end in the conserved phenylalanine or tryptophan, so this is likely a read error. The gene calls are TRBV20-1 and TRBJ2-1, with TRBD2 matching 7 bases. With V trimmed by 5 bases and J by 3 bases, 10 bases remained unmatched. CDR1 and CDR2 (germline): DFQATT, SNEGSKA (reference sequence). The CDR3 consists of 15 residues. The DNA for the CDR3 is TGCAGTGCTCAGGAGACTAGCTACTACTACAATGAGCAGTTCCTC. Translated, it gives CSAQETSYYYNEQFL.

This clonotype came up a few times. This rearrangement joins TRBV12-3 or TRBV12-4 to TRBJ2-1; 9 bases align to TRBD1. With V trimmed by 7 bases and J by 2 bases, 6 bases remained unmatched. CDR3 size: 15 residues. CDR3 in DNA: TGTGCCAGCACCTCCGGGGACAGGGCCTACAATGAGCAGTTCTTC. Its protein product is CASTSGDRAYNEQFF.

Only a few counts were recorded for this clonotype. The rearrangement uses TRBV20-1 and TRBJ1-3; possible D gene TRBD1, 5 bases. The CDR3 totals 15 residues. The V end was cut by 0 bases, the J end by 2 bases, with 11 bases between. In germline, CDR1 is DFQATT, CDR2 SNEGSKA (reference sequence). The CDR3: CSARDPQGTGNTIYF. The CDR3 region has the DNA TGCAGTGCTAGAGACCCCCAGGGAACTGGAAACACCATATATTTT.

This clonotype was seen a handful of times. DNA of the CDR3: TGTGCCAGCAGGTTTTCCCCTATCGGGGGCTACACCTTC. It yields the protein CASRFSPIGGYTF. V and J are TRBV6-1 and TRBJ1-2; D remains ambiguous. The germline gives CDR1 MNHNS, CDR2 SASEGT. Trimming stripped 6 bases from V and 8 bases from J, with 16 bases between. The CDR3 totals 13 residues.

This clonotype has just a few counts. As DNA, the CDR3 is TGTGCCAGCAGCTTAGGGGGGGCGTTGGGCAATGAGCAGTTCTTC. Protein product: CASSLGGALGNEQFF. This chain connects TRBV7-3 to TRBJ2-1, with D possibly TRBD2 on 7 matching bases. Germline V CDR1 and CDR2: SGHTA, FQGTGA. The CDR3 runs 15 residues. The ends were cut back, 2 bases at V and 6 bases at J, with 14 bases in the middle.

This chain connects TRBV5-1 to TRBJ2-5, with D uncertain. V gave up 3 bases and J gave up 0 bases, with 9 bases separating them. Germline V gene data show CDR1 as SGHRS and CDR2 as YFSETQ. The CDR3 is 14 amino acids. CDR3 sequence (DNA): TGCGCCAGCAGCTCCCACCCGGACCAAGAGACCCAGTACTTC. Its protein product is CASSSHPDQETQYF. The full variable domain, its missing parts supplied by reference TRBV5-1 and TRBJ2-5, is KAGVTQTPRYLIKTRGQQVTLSCSPISGHRSVSWYQQTPGQGLQFLFEYFSETQRNKGNFPGRFSGRQFSNSRSEMNVSTLELGDSALYLCASSSHPDQETQYFGPGTRLLVL.

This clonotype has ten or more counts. DNA for the CDR3: TGCAGCGTTCGAGGGGGGGACAGTCACAATGAGCAGTTCTTC. It is translated as CSVRGGDSHNEQFF. The chain joins TRBV29-1 to TRBJ2-1; D is perhaps TRBD1 or TRBD2 (7 bases each). The CDR3 contains 14 residues. Germline CDR1 reads SQVTM; CDR2 reads ANQGSEA. V lost 5 bases, J lost 5 bases, and 16 bases lay in between.

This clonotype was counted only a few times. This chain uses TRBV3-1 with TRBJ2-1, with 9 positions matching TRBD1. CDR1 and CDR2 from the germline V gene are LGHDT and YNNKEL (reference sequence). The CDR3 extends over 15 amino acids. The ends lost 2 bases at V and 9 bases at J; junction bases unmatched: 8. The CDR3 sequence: CASSQLGTGLGEQFF. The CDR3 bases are TGTGCCAGCAGCCAATTAGGGACAGGGTTGGGTGAGCAGTTCTTC.

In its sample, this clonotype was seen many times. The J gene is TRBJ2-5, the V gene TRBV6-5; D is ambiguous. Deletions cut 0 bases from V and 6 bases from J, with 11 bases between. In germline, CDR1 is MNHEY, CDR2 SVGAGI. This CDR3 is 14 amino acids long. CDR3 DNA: TGTGCCAGCAGTTACTCGAATACCCTCCAGACCCAGTACTTC. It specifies CASSYSNTLQTQYF.

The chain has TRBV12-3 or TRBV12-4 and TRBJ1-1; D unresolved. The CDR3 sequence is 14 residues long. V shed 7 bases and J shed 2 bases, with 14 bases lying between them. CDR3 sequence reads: CASTRNLGNTEAFF. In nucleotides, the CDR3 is TGTGCCAGCACGAGGAACTTGGGAAACACTGAAGCTTTCTTT.

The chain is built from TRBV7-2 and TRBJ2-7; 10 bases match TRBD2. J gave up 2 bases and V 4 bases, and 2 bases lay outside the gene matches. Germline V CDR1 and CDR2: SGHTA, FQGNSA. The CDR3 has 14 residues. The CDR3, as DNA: TGTGCCAGCAGCTGGAGCGGGGGGGCCTACGAGCAGTACTTC. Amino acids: CASSWSGGAYEQYF.

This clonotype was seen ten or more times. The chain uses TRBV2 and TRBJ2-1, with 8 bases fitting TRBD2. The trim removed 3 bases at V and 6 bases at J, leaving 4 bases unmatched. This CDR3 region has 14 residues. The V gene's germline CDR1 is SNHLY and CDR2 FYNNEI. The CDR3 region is CASSDSGSINEQFF. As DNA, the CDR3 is TGTGCCAGCAGTGACAGCGGGAGTATCAATGAGCAGTTCTTC.

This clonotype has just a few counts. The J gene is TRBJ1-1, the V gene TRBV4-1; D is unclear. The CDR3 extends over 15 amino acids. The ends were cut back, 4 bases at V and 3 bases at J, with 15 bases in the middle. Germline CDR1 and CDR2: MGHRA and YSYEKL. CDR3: CASSLHKRTHTEAFF. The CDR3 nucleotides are TGCGCCAGCAGCCTCCACAAGAGGACCCACACTGAAGCTTTCTTT.

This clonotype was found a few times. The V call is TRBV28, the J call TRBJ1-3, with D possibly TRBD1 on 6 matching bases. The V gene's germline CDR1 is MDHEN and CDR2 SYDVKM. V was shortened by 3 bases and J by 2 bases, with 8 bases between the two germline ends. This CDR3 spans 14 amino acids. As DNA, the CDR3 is TGTGCCAGCAGTTTTCACAGGGCTGGAAACACCATATATTTT. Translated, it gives CASSFHRAGNTIYF.

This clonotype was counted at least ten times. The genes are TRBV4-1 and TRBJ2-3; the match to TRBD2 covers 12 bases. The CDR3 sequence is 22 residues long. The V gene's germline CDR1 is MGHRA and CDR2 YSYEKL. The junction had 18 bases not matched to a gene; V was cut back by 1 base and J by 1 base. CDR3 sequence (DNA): TGCGCCAGCAGCCAAGCATTCGTCGGGCTAGCGGGGGGGCATTCGGGCACAGATACGCAGTATTTT. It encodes CASSQAFVGLAGGHSGTDTQYF.

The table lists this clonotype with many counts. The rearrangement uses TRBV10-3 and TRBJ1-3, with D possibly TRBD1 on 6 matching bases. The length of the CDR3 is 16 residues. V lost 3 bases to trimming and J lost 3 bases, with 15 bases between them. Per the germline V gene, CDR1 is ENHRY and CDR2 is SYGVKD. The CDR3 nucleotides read TGTGCCATCAGTGAACAACAGGGTTCGGTTGGAAACACCATATATTTT. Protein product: CAISEQQGSVGNTIYF.

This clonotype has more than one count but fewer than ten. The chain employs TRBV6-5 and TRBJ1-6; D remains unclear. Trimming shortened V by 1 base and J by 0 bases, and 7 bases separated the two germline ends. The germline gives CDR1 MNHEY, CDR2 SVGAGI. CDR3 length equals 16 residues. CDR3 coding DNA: TGTGCCAGCAGTTACTTACAGAGCTCCTATAATTCACCCCTCCACTTT. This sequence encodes CASSYLQSSYNSPLHF.

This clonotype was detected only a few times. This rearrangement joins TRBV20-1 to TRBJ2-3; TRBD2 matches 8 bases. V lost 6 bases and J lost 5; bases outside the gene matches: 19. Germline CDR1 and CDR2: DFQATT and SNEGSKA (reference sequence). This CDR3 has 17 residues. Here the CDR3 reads CSANPLTGGGLIDTQYF. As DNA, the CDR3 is TGCAGTGCCAATCCCCTTACGGGGGGGGGCCTAATAGATACGCAGTATTTT.